This T cell receptor beta chain was retrieved from a study of shared clonotypes between healthy human individuals. CD45RO+ cells were combined with CCR7-negative CD45RA+ TemRA cells to form CD8 memory. In the study's own analysis: Sequence data from immunoSEQ were junction-only and lacked quality scores; consequently, filtering differed. Sequencing was performed with immunoSEQ multiplex PCR; in TCRdb, only in-frame clones are kept and a portion is missing. The V and J calls and clone size come from that table; D and trimming were worked out from the DNA. The sample has over 300,000 clones; around 87% are singletons. Sequencing input: memory CD8+ T cells sorted from blood. Subset given: CD45RO+ cells pooled with CCR7-negative TemRA cells. This clonotype was obtained from a man aged 18 to 29 in good health.

For the CDR3, the DNA is TGTGCCAGCAGTAGAGGAGCGGGAGACCCCGACAATGAGCAGTTCTTC. It codes for CASSRGAGDPDNEQFF. The rearrangement uses TRBV9 and TRBJ2-1; 8 bases fit TRBD2. With 5 bases clipped from V and 5 bases from J, the junction kept 12 bases outside the gene matches. This CDR3 is 16 amino acids long. CDR1 SGDLS and CDR2 YYNGEE come from the germline V gene. Filled out from reference TRBV9 and TRBJ2-1, the complete variable domain reads DSGVTQTPKHLITATGQRVTLRCSPRSGDLSVYWYQQSLDQGLQFLIQYYNGEERAKGNILERFSAQQFPDLHSELNLSSLELGDSALYFCASSRGAGDPDNEQFFGPGTRLTVL.